This T cell receptor (beta chain) was identified in a study of CD8 T cells in ankylosing spondylitis. Trimming left V 8 bases short and J 4 bases short, with 7 bases between. The CDR3 covers 11 residues. Germline V gives CDR1 SGHVS, CDR2 FNYEAQ. This clonotype was counted between two and nine times. TCRdb re-analysed the 5' RACE reads in MiXCR, keeping a single row per CDR3 protein. The sample includes more than 150,000 distinct CDR3 sequences, around a sixth of them seen just once. The sample was blood, either unsorted or a sorted T cell fraction (not recorded which). V and J are TRBV7-6 and TRBJ2-3; tentative D call: TRBD2 (6 bases). The receptor was derived from a male donor aged 10-29 years with ankylosing spondylitis or in good health (not recorded which). The CDR3 DNA follows: TGTGCCAGCCGGGACTCAGATACGCAGTATTTT. This translates into CASRDSDTQYF.